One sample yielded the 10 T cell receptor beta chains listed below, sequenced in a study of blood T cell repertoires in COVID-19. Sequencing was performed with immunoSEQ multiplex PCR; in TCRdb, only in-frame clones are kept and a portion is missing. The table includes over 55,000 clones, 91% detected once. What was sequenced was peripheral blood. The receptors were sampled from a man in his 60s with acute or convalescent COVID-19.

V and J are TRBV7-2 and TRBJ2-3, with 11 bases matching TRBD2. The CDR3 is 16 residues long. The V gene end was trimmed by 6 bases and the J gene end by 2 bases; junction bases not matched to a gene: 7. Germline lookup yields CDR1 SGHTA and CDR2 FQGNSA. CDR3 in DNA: TGTGCCAGCAGAGCCGGGACTAGCGGATTCACAGATACGCAGTATTTT. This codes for CASRAGTSGFTDTQYF.

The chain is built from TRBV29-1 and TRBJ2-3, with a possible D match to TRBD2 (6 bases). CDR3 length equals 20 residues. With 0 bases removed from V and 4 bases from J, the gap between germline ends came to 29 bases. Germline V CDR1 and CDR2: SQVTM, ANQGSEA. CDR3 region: CSVEDRSGRGPGGFPDTQYF. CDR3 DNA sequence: TGCAGCGTTGAAGATCGGTCCGGGAGAGGCCCCGGAGGTTTTCCAGATACGCAGTATTTT.

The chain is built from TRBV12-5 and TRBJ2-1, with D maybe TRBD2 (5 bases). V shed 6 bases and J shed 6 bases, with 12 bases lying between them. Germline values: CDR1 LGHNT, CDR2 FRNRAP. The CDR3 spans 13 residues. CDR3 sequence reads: CASGRALGNEQFF. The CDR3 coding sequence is TGTGCTAGTGGGAGGGCCTTGGGCAATGAGCAGTTCTTC. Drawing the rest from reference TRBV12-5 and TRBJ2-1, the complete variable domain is DARVTQTPRHKVTEMGQEVTMRCQPILGHNTVFWYRQTMMQGLELLAYFRNRAPLDDSGMPKDRFSAEMPDATLATLKIQPSEPRDSAVYFCASGRALGNEQFFGPGTRLTVL.

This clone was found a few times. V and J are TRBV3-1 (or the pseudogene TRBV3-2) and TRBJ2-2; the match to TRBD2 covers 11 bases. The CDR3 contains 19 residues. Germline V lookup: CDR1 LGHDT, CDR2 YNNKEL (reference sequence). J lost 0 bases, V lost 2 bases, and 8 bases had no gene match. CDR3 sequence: CASSQPLAGDVSNTGELFF. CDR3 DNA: TGTGCCAGCAGCCAACCACTAGCGGGAGATGTCTCGAACACCGGGGAGCTGTTTTTT.

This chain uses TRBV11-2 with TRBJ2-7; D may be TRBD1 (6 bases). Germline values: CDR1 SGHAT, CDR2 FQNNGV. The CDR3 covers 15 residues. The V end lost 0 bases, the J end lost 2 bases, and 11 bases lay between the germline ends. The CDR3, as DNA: TGTGCCAGCAGCTTAGAGGGGACAAAGGCCTACGAGCAGTACTTC. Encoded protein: CASSLEGTKAYEQYF.

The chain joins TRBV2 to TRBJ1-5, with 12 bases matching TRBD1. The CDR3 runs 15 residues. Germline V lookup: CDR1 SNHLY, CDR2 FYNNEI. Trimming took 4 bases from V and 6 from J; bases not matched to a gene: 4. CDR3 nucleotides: TGTGCCAGCAGTGGGGACAGGGGGCTTGGTCAGCCCCAGCATTTT. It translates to CASSGDRGLGQPQHF. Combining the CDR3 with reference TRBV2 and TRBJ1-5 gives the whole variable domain EPEVTQTPSHQVTQMGQEVILRCVPISNHLYFYWYRQILGQKVEFLVSFYNNEISEKSEIFDDQFSVERPDGSNFTLKIRSTKLEDSAMYFCASSGDRGLGQPQHFGDGTRLSIL.

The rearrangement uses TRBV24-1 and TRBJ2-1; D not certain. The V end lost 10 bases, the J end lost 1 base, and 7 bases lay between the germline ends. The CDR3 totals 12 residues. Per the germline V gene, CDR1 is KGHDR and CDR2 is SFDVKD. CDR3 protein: CATENSYNEQFF. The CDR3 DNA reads TGTGCCACGGAGAATTCCTACAATGAGCAGTTCTTC.

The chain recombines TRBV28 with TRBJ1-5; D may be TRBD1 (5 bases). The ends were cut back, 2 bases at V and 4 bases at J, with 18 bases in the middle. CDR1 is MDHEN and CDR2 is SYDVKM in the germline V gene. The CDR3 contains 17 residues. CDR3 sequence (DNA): TGTGCCAGCAGTTTAGTGGAGGGAAGGTGGGGGAATCAGCCCCAGCATTTT. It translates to CASSLVEGRWGNQPQHF.

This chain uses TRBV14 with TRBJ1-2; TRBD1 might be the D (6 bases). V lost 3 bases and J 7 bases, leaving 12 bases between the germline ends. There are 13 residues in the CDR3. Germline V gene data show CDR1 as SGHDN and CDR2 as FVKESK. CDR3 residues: CASSQAGQPGYTF. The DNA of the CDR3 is TGTGCCAGCAGCCAGGCTGGACAGCCTGGCTACACCTTC.

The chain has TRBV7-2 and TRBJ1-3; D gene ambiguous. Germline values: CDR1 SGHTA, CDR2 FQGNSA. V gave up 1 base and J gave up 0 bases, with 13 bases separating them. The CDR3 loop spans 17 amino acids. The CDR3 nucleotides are TGTGCCAGCAGCTTAGAGGCCAGGTCCCTCTCTGGAAACACCATATATTTT. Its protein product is CASSLEARSLSGNTIYF.